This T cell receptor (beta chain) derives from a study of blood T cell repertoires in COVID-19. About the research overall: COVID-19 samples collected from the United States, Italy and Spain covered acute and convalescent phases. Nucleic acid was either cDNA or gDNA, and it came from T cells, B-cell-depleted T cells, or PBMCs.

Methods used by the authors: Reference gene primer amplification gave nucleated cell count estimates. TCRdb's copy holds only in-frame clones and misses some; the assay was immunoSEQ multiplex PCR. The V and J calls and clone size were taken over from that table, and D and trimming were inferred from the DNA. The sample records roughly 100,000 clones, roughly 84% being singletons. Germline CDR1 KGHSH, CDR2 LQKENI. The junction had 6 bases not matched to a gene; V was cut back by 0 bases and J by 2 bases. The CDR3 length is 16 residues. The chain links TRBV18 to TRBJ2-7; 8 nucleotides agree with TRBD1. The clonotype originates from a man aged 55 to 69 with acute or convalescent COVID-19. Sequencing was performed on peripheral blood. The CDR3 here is CASSPPGTGGTYEQYF. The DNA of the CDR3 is TGTGCCAGCTCACCACCTGGGACAGGTGGCACCTACGAGCAGTACTTC.